Described below is a single T cell receptor beta chain sequence and its context. This specimen belongs to a study of blood T cell repertoires in COVID-19. About the study: Both acute and convalescent COVID-19 samples were obtained from the United States, Italy and Spain. In each case, the material was cDNA or gDNA derived from T cells, B-cell-depleted T cells, or PBMCs.

Original processing notes: From reference gene primer amplification, estimates of nucleated cell counts were derived. Using immunoSEQ multiplex PCR, the repertoire was profiled, and TCRdb retains in-frame clones only, with some absent. V, J and clone size were drawn from that table, and D and trimming were deduced from the DNA. The sample consists of some 78,000 clones, less than 90% of them appearing once. The CDR3 consists of 16 residues. Germline CDR1 and CDR2: KGHDR and SFDVKD. Trimming removed 2 bases from V and 2 bases from J; junction bases left unmatched: 4. V gene TRBV24-1 combines with J gene TRBJ2-1, with 8 bases identical to TRBD1. The source is a man aged 55 to 70 with active or convalescent COVID-19. Sequenced sample: peripheral blood. CDR3 protein: CATSDSGTGTYNEQFF. The CDR3 DNA reads TGTGCCACCAGTGATTCAGGGACAGGTACCTACAATGAGCAGTTCTTC.